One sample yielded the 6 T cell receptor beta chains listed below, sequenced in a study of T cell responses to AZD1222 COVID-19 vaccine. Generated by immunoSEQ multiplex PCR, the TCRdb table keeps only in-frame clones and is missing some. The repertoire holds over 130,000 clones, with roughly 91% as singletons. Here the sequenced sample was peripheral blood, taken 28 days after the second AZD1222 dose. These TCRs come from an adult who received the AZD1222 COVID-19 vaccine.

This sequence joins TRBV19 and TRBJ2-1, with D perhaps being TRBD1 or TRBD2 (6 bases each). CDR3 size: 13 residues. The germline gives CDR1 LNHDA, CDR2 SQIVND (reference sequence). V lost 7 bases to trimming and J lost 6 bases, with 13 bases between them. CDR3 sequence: CASNDGGPNEQFF. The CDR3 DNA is TGTGCCAGTAACGATGGGGGGCCCAATGAGCAGTTCTTC.

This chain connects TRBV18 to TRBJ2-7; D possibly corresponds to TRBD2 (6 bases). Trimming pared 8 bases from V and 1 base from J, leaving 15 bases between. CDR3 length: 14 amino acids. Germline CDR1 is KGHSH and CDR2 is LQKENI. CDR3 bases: TGTGCCAGCGTCCCGGCAGGGACTTCCTACGAGCAGTACTTC. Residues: CASVPAGTSYEQYF.

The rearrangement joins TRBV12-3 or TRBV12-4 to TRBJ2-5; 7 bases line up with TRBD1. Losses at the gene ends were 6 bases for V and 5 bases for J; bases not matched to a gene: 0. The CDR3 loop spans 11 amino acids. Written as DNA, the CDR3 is TGTGCCAGCAGAGGGGGCGAGACCCAGTACTTC. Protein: CASRGGETQYF.

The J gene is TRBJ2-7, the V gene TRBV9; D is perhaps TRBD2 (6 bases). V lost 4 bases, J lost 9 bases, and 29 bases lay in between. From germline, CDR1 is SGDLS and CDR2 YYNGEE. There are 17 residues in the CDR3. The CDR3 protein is CASSPVVRDLRIGRQYF. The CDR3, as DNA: TGTGCCAGCAGCCCAGTCGTTAGGGACTTGAGGATCGGCCGGCAGTACTTC.

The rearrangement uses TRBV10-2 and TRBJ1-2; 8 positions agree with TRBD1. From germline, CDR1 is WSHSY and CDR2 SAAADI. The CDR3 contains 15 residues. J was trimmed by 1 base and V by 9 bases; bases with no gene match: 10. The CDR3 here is CARGLGQGFNYGYTF. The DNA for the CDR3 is TGCGCCAGAGGTCTAGGACAGGGCTTTAACTATGGCTACACCTTC.

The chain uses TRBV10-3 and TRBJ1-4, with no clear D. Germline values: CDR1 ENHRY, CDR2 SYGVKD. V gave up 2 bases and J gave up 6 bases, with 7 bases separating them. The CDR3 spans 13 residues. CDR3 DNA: TGTGCCATCAGTGAGCCGGGCGATGAAAAACTGTTTTTT. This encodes CAISEPGDEKLFF.